The text below deals with one TCR beta chain. The antigen remains undetermined. The CDR3 end falls 3 residues outside the read, so it is completed with the germline J gene. The sample originates from a study of T cells in women clearing cervical HPV infection. Study results and caveats: T-cell numbers per sample were unknown and may explain richness differences. Richness plus V gene abundances separated cases from controls with AUC 0.7 to 0.9.

Genomic DNA, averaging approximately 1,200 ng per sample, yielded TCR beta CDR3 via immunoSEQ. Using immunoSEQ multiplex PCR, the repertoire was profiled, and TCRdb retains in-frame clones only, with some absent. Recorded here are approximately 32,000 clones; the top ten clones represent about 7.7%. Germline loops: CDR1 SGHRS, CDR2 YFSETQ. J was trimmed by 8 bases and V by 3 bases; bases with no gene match: 4. CDR3 length equals 15 residues. The J gene is TRBJ2-1, the V gene TRBV5-1; TRBD2 matches 14 bases. The sequence came from a woman between 18 and 70 years old with a cervical HPV16 infection that either progressed to CIN3+ or cleared (not recorded which). Material: blood buffy coat. The CDR3 loop is CASSWGTSGSDEQFF. The covered CDR3 bases are TGCGCCAGCAGCTGGGGGACTAGCGGGAGCGATGAG.